The clone carrying this T cell receptor (beta chain) was picked up one time. This specimen comes from a study of blood T cell repertoires in COVID-19. Methods used by the authors: Amplification with reference gene primers provided the estimates of nucleated cell counts. Profiled with immunoSEQ multiplex PCR; TCRdb holds only in-frame clones, not every one. The V and J calls and clone size come from that table; D and trimming were worked out from the DNA. The repertoire has roughly 130,000 clones, roughly 84% of them found once; the top ten carry around 12%. CDR1 DFQATT and CDR2 SNEGSKA come from the germline V gene (reference sequence). This CDR3 has 17 residues. Trimming took 3 bases from V and 4 from J; bases not matched to a gene: 11.

The sequencing input was peripheral blood. The rearrangement joins TRBV20-1 to TRBJ2-3, with 12 bases fitting TRBD2. The TCR comes from a woman aged 25-40 years who had recovered from COVID-19. CDR3 in amino acids: CSASPASGRAESDTQYF. The CDR3 DNA reads as TGCAGTGCTAGTCCGGCTAGCGGGAGGGCCGAGTCAGATACGCAGTATTTT.